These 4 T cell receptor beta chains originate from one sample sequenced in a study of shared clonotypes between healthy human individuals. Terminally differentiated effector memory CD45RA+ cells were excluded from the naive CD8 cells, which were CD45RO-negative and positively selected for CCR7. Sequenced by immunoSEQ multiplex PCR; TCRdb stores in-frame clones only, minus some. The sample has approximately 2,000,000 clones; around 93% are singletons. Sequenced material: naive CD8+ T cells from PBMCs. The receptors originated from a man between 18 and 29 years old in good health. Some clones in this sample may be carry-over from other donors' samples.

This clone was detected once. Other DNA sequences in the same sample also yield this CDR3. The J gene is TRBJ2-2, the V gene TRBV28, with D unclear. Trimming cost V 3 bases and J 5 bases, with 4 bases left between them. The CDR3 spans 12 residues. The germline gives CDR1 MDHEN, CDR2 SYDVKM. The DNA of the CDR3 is TGTGCCAGCAGTTTTCGGACCGGGGAGCTGTTTTTT. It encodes CASSFRTGELFF.

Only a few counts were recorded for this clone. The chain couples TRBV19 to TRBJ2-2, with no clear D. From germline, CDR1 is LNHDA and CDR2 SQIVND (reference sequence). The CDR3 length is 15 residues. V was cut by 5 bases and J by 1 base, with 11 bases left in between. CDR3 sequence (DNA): TGTGCCAGTAGTTCAATCAGTCGGAACACCGGGGAGCTGTTTTTT. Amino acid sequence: CASSSISRNTGELFF.

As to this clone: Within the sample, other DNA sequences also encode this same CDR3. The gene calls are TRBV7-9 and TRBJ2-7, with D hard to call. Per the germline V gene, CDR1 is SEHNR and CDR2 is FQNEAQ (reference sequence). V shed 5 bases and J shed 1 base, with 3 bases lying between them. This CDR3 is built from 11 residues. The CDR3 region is CASSRSYEQYF. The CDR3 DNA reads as TGTGCCAGCAGCCGGTCCTACGAGCAGTACTTC. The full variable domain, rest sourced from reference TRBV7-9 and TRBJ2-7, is DTGVSQNPRHKITKRGQNVTFRCDPISEHNRLYWYRQTLGQGPEFLTYFQNEAQLEKSRLLSDRFSAERPKGSFSTLEIQRTEQGDSAMYLCASSRSYEQYFGPGTRLTVT.

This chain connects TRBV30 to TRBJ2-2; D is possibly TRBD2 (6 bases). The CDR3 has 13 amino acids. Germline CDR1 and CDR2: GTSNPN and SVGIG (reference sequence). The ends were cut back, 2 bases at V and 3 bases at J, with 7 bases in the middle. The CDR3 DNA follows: TGTGCCTGGAGTTGGAGGGACACCGGGGAGCTGTTTTTT. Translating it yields CAWSWRDTGELFF.